This TCR beta chain was captured by sequencing in a study of shared clonotypes between healthy human individuals. The table came from immunoSEQ multiplex PCR; TCRdb's copy has only in-frame clones and leaves some out. The sample includes about 2.3 million clones, around 92% of them seen just once. Healthy adults negative for HIV, lacking recent acute infections or vaccinations, served as donors. The study separated CD4+ cells into CD45RA+ naive and CD45RA-negative memory subsets. The CDR3 runs 14 residues. CDR1 and CDR2 from the germline V gene are MNHNS and SASEGT. V gave up 6 bases and J gave up 5 bases; unmatched junction bases: 8.

Sequences were obtained from naive CD4+ T cells from PBMCs. As for subset: CD45RA+ positively selected. This TCR derives from a young man in good health. Some clones in this sample may be carry-over from other donors' samples. The chain is built from TRBV6-1 and TRBJ1-2; TRBD1 matches at 8 bases. CDR3 loop: CASRNGQGWYGYTF. In DNA, the CDR3 is TGTGCCAGCAGGAACGGACAGGGTTGGTATGGCTACACCTTC.